The sequence of this T cell receptor beta chain was determined in a study of CD8 T cells in ankylosing spondylitis. Broader study findings: Characteristic of ankylosing spondylitis blood, it appeared, was a TCR beta motif comprising roughly eight highly homologous variants. Disease-linked clones reportedly showed significant enrichment in matched ankylosing spondylitis synovial fluid.

This CDR3 has 15 residues. From germline, CDR1 is LGHDT and CDR2 YNNKEL (reference sequence). V lost 4 bases to trimming and J lost 1 base, with 11 bases between them. TCRdb itself ran the 5' RACE reads through MiXCR, one entry per CDR3 protein. The sample shows hundreds of thousands of distinct CDR3 sequences, around 26% of them seen only once. In the case of this clonotype: Its antigen is currently unknown.

The sequence came from a male donor with ankylosing spondylitis. The gene calls are TRBV3-1 and TRBJ2-1; D call uncertain. Sequenced material: blood, either unsorted or a sorted T cell fraction (not recorded which). The CDR3 here is CASSPKYKSYNEQFF. CDR3 DNA: TGTGCCAGCAGCCCTAAGTACAAATCCTACAATGAGCAGTTCTTC.